The entry that follows covers one T cell receptor (beta chain) sequence. Its antigen is unidentified. The data belong to a study of T cell responses to AZD1222 COVID-19 vaccine. Findings and limits, study-wide: Repertoires were sampled only after the peak T cell response.

J lost 8 bases, V lost 6 bases, and 8 bases had no gene match. The CDR3 covers 14 residues. Germline lookup yields CDR1 MNHEY and CDR2 SVGAGI. Sequencing used immunoSEQ multiplex PCR; TCRdb keeps in-frame clones, though not all of them. The sample contains about 84,000 clones, 70% to 90% of which appear only once. The receptor's source is an adult in good health. The sequencing here drew on peripheral blood, taken on day 0 of AZD1222 vaccination. V usage is TRBV6-5 and J usage is TRBJ1-5; 9 nucleotides match TRBD1. The CDR3 coding sequence is TGTGCCAGCAGCCTAAACAGGGGGCAGGAGCCCCAGCATTTT. Translating gives CASSLNRGQEPQHF.